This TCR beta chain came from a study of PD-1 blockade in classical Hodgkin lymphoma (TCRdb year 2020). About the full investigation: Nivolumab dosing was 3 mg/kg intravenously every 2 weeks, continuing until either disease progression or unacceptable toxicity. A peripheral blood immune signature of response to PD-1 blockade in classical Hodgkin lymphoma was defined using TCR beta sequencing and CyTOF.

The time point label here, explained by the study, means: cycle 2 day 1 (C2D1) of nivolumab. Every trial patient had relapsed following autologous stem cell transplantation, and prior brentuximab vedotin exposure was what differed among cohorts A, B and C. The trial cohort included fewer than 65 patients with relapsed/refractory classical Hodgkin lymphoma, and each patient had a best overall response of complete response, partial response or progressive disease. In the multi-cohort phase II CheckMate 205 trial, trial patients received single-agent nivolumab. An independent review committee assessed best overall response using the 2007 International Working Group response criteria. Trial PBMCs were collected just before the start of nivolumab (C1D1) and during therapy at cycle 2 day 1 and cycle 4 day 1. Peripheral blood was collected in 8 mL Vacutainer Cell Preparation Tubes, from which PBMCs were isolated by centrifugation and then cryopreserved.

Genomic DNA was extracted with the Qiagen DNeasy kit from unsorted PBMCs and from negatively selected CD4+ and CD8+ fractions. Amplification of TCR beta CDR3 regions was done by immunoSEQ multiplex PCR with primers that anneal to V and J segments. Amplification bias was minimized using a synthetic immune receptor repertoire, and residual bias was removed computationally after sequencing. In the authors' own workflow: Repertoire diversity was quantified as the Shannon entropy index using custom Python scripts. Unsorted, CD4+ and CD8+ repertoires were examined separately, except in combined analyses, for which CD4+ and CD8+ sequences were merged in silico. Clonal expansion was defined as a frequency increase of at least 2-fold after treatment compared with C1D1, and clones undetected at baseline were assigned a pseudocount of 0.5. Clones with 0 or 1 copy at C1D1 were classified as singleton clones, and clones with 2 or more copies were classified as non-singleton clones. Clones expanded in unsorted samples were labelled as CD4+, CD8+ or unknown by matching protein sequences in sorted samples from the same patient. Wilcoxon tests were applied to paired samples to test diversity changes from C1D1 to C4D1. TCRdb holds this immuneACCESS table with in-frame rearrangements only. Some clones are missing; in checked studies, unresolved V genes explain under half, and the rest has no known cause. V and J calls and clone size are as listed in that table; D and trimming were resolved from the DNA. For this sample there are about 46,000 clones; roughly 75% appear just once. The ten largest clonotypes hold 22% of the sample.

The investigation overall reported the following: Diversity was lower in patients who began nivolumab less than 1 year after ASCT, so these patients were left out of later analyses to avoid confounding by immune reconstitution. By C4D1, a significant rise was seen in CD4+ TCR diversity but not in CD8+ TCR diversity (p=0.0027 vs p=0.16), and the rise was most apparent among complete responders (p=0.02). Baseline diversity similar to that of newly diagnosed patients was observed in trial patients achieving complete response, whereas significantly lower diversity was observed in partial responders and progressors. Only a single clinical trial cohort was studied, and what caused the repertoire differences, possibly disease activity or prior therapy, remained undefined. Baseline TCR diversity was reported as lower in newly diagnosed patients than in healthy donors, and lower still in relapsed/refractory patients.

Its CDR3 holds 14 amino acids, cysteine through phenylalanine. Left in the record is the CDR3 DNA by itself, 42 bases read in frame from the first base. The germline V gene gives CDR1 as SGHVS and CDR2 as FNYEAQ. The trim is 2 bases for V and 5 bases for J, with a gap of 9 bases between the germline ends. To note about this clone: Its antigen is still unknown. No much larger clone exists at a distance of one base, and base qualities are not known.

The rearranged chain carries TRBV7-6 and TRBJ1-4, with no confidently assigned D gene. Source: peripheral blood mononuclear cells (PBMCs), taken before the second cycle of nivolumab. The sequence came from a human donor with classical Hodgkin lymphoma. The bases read TGTGCCAGCAGCTTAAGAGGCTCGAATGAAAAACTGTTTTTT. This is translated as CASSLRGSNEKLFF.